These T cell receptor beta chains were read from a single sample in a study of blood T cell repertoires in COVID-19. Assay used: immunoSEQ multiplex PCR; TCRdb lists only in-frame clones, some missing. There are about 72,000 clones in the sample; 88% occur only once, and around 30% lies in the top ten. Input material: peripheral blood. All receptors come from a man in his fifties or sixties with acute or convalescent COVID-19. The CDR3 runs from the conserved cysteine through the conserved F or W. The order of the fields is D gene, J gene, V gene, clone size, CDR3 protein, CDR3 DNA. A D gene is named only where the DNA matches it firmly. Clone size is stated in some rows and not others, as once, few, many or a class when expanded.

>TRBD1|TRBJ1-1|TRBV2|-
CASRPRTGANTEAFF
TGTGCCAGCAGACCCCGGACAGGGGCCAACACTGAAGCTTTCTTT
>TRBD1|TRBJ1-5|TRBV4-1|-
CASSQDGGRGSNQPQHF
TGCGCCAGCAGCCAAGATGGGGGCAGGGGGAGCAATCAGCCCCAGCATTTT
>TRBD1|TRBJ2-7|TRBV6-5|-
CASSRTGGPYEQYF
TGTGCCAGCAGTAGGACAGGGGGCCCCTACGAGCAGTACTTC
>TRBD1|TRBJ1-1|TRBV3-1/TRBV3-2|-
CASSQGQGASEAFF
TGTGCCAGCAGCCAAGGTCAGGGGGCCTCTGAAGCTTTCTTT
>TRBD1|TRBJ1-2|TRBV5-5|-
CASSAGQGNGYTF
TGTGCCAGCAGCGCGGGACAGGGGAACGGCTACACCTTC
>TRBD2|TRBJ2-1|TRBV5-6|-
CASSLGLAGDPYNEQFF
TGTGCCAGCAGCTTGGGTTTAGCGGGGGATCCCTACAATGAGCAGTTCTTC
>TRBD2|TRBJ2-3|TRBV28|-
CASRRLAGGRRDTQYF
TGTGCCAGCAGAAGACTAGCGGGGGGGCGGCGTGATACGCAGTATTTT
>TRBD1|TRBJ2-2|TRBV7-6|-
CASSLGSRGYTGELFF
TGTGCCAGCAGCTTAGGTAGCAGGGGGTACACCGGGGAGCTGTTTTTT
>-|TRBJ2-4|TRBV7-9|-
CASSSEQGIIAKNIQYF
TGTGCCAGCAGCTCCGAACAGGGAATAATAGCCAAAAACATTCAGTACTTC
>-|TRBJ1-1|TRBV13|-
CASSETGNTEAFF
TGTGCCAGCAGTGAGACAGGGAACACTGAAGCTTTCTTT
>-|TRBJ2-7|TRBV3-1/TRBV3-2|-
CASSQRLDYEQYF
TGTGCCAGCAGCCAGAGGTTAGACTACGAGCAGTACTTC
>-|TRBJ1-1|TRBV13|-
CASSLDREGDTEAFF
TGTGCCAGCAGCTTAGACAGGGAGGGGGACACTGAAGCTTTCTTT
>-|TRBJ1-3|TRBV2|-
CASSARGSGNTIYF
TGTGCCAGCAGTGCGCGGGGCTCTGGAAACACCATATATTTT
>-|TRBJ1-3|TRBV18|-
CASSPENSGNTIYF
TGTGCCAGCTCACCCGAGAACTCTGGAAACACCATATATTTT
>TRBD1|TRBJ1-6|TRBV5-1|-
CASSKGQRNSPLHF
TGCGCCAGCAGCAAGGGACAGCGTAATTCACCCCTCCACTTT
>TRBD2|TRBJ2-1|TRBV15|few
CATSFRGVYNEQFF
TGTGCCACCAGCTTCCGGGGGGTGTACAATGAGCAGTTCTTC
>TRBD2|TRBJ2-5|TRBV27|-
CASSISSGQETQYF
TGTGCCAGCAGTATCTCTAGCGGCCAAGAGACCCAGTACTTC
>TRBD1|TRBJ2-7|TRBV20-1|-
CSARDRVHEQYF
TGCAGTGCTCGTGACAGGGTCCACGAGCAGTACTTC
>-|TRBJ2-2|TRBV7-9|-
CASSFRGTNTGELFF
TGTGCCAGCAGCTTTAGGGGGACCAACACCGGGGAGCTGTTTTTT
>TRBD1|TRBJ1-2|TRBV12-3/TRBV12-4|-
CASSPDRDYGYTF
TGTGCCAGCAGTCCGGACAGGGACTATGGCTACACCTTC
>-|TRBJ2-1|TRBV21-1|-
CASSKERPSGGERPNEQFF
TGTGCCAGCAGCAAAGAGCGTCCTAGCGGGGGGGAAAGGCCCAATGAGCAGTTCTTC
>-|TRBJ1-1|TRBV7-9|-
CASSPPGVSNTEAFF
TGTGCCAGCAGCCCGCCCGGGGTATCGAACACTGAAGCTTTCTTT
>-|TRBJ1-5|TRBV5-1|-
CASSLEPGSGNQPQHF
TGCGCCAGCAGCTTGGAGCCCGGGAGTGGCAATCAGCCCCAGCATTTT
>-|TRBJ1-2|TRBV24-1|-
CATSDWTANYGYTF
TGTGCCACCAGTGACTGGACAGCTAACTATGGCTACACCTTC
>-|TRBJ1-4|TRBV7-8|-
CASSHRTATNEKLFF
TGTGCCAGCAGCCACCGGACAGCAACTAATGAAAAACTGTTTTTT
>TRBD2|TRBJ2-5|TRBV5-1|-
CASRASGKTEETQYF
TGCGCCAGCAGGGCTAGCGGGAAGACTGAAGAGACCCAGTACTTC
>-|TRBJ1-1|TRBV20-1|-
CSASDGHTNTEAFF
TGCAGTGCTAGTGATGGCCACACGAACACTGAAGCTTTCTTT
>TRBD1|TRBJ2-3|TRBV30|-
CALDRGLADTQYF
TGTGCCTTGGACAGGGGGCTAGCAGATACGCAGTATTTT
>-|TRBJ2-2|TRBV5-1|-
CASSLSGVAAGELFF
TGCGCCAGCAGCTTGTCCGGGGTGGCGGCCGGGGAGCTGTTTTTT
>-|TRBJ2-5|TRBV5-1|-
CASSLVSGETQYF
TGCGCCAGCAGCTTGGTTAGCGGAGAGACCCAGTACTTC
>-|TRBJ2-1|TRBV6-6|-
CASIPGDLGYNEQFF
TGTGCCAGCATACCGGGGGACCTGGGGTACAATGAGCAGTTCTTC
>TRBD1|TRBJ1-6|TRBV6-5|few
CASNRRGTGNSPLHF
TGTGCCAGCAACCGAAGGGGGACAGGGAATTCACCCCTCCACTTT
>TRBD2|TRBJ2-5|TRBV29-1|-
CSVPGTSGGSGTQYF
TGCAGCGTTCCCGGGACTAGCGGGGGATCTGGGACCCAGTACTTC
>TRBD2|TRBJ2-1|TRBV24-1|-
CATSDLLAGGPDEQFF
TGTGCCACCAGTGATTTGTTAGCGGGGGGGCCGGATGAGCAGTTCTTC
>TRBD2|TRBJ2-5|TRBV30|-
CACTSGAETQYF
TGTGCCTGTACTAGCGGGGCGGAGACCCAGTACTTC
>TRBD1|TRBJ1-1|TRBV6-2/TRBV6-3|-
CASSSTGVTEAFF
TGTGCCAGCAGTTCCACAGGGGTCACTGAAGCTTTCTTT
>-|TRBJ2-3|TRBV2|-
CASSARGGAVADTQYF
TGTGCCAGCAGTGCCCGTGGGGGGGCCGTGGCAGATACGCAGTATTTT
>-|TRBJ1-2|TRBV6-1|-
CASSEGQAYGYTF
TGTGCCAGCAGTGAAGGACAGGCCTATGGCTACACCTTC
>TRBD1|TRBJ2-3|TRBV19|-
CASKGQGTDTQYF
TGTGCCAGTAAAGGACAGGGCACAGATACGCAGTATTTT
>TRBD1|TRBJ2-1|TRBV5-8|-
CASSSSGTAYNEQFF
TGTGCCAGCAGCTCGTCCGGGACAGCTTACAATGAGCAGTTCTTC
>-|TRBJ2-2|TRBV5-1|-
CASSLADRETGELFF
TGCGCCAGCAGCTTGGCTGACAGAGAAACCGGGGAGCTGTTTTTT